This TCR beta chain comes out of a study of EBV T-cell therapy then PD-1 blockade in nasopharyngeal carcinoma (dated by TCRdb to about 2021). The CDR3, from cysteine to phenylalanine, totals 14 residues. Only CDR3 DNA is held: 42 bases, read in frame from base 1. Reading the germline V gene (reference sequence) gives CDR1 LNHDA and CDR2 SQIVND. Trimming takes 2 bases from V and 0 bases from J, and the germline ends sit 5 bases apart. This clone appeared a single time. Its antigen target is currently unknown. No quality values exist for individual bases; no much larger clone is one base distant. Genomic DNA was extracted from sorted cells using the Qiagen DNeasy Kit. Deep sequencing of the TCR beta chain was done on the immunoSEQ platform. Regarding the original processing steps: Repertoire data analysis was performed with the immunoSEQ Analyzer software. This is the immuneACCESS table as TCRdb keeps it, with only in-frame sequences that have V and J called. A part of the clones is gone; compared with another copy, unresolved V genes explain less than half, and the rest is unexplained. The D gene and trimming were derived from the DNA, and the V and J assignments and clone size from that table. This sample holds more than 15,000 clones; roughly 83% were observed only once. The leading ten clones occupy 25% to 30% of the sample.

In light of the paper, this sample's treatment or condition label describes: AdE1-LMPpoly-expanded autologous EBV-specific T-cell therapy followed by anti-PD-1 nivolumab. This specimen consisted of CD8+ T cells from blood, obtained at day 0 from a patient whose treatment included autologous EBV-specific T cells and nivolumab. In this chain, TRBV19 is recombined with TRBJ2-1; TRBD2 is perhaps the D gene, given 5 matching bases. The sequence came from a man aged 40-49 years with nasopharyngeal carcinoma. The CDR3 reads CASSILASYNEQFF. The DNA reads TGTGCCAGTAGTATACTAGCCTCCTACAATGAGCAGTTCTTC.